What follows are 17 T cell receptor beta chains derived from one specimen sequenced in a study of OX40 agonist ivuxolimab in advanced cancers. TCRdb's table, derived via immunoSEQ multiplex PCR, lists solely in-frame clones and lacks some. This sample has roughly 61,000 clones, with roughly 92% found just once. The source material was CD4+ or CD8+ T cells sorted from blood, sampled in a trial of the OX40 agonist ivuxolimab. Receptors were obtained from an adult with an advanced solid tumor such as melanoma, head and neck, liver or kidney cancer.

V is TRBV7-9 and J is TRBJ2-1; possible D gene TRBD1, 6 bases. Trimming shortened V by 5 bases and J by 3 bases, and 14 bases separated the two germline ends. The CDR3 totals 15 residues. Germline assignment: CDR1 SEHNR and CDR2 FQNEAQ (reference sequence). CDR3 sequence (DNA): TGTGCCAGCAGCACCCGGACAGCGAACTACAATGAGCAGTTCTTC. Residues: CASSTRTANYNEQFF.

The chain links TRBV7-9 to TRBJ1-6; 7 bases line up with TRBD1. Germline V gene data show CDR1 as SEHNR and CDR2 as FQNEAQ (reference sequence). The CDR3 is made up of 15 amino acids. V gave up 5 bases and J gave up 6 bases; unmatched junction bases: 7. CDR3 region: CASSPRDSLNSPLHF. The CDR3 DNA is TGTGCCAGCAGCCCTCGGGACAGCCTTAATTCACCCCTCCACTTT. Complete variable domain (other parts from reference TRBV7-9 and TRBJ1-6): DTGVSQNPRHKITKRGQNVTFRCDPISEHNRLYWYRQTLGQGPEFLTYFQNEAQLEKSRLLSDRFSAERPKGSFSTLEIQRTEQGDSAMYLCASSPRDSLNSPLHFGNGTRLTVT.

Worth noting for this clone: At the DNA level, this CDR3 is encoded by other sequences in the same sample as well. The chain joins TRBV19 to TRBJ1-1, with D tentatively TRBD1 (6 bases). The germline V and J ends were trimmed by 6 bases and 3 bases, with 8 bases remaining between them. Germline CDR1 and CDR2: LNHDA and SQIVND (reference sequence). The CDR3 loop spans 12 amino acids. The CDR3: CASRRGDTEAFF. The CDR3 region has the DNA TGTGCCAGTAGGAGGGGGGACACTGAAGCTTTCTTT.

The count of this clone is one. The chain employs TRBV27 and TRBJ1-2, with D possibly matching TRBD1 (6 bases). Trimming removed 8 bases from V and 4 bases from J, with 17 bases in between. Germline V gene data show CDR1 as MNHEY and CDR2 as SMNVEV (reference sequence). The CDR3 is 14 amino acids. CDR3: CASGLFGQIYGYTF. The CDR3 DNA follows: TGTGCCAGCGGATTGTTCGGACAGATCTATGGCTACACCTTC.

This clone was seen only a few times. The chain combines TRBV2 with TRBJ2-3; D might be TRBD1 (6 bases). This CDR3 has 10 amino acids. Trimming removed 9 bases at V and 8 bases at J, with 9 bases between. The germline CDR1 and CDR2 sequences are SNHLY and FYNNEI. CDR3 residues: CARLGGTQYF. CDR3 sequence (DNA): TGTGCCAGATTAGGGGGTACGCAGTATTTT.

The chain couples TRBV14 to TRBJ1-2; 9 positions agree with TRBD1. The ends lost 1 base at V and 4 bases at J; junction bases unmatched: 4. The CDR3 is made up of 15 amino acids. Germline V gives CDR1 SGHDN, CDR2 FVKESK. The DNA for the CDR3 is TGTGCCAGCAGCCAAGGGACAGGGGTTCGCTATGGCTACACCTTC. Amino acid sequence: CASSQGTGVRYGYTF. Supplemented by reference TRBV14 and TRBJ1-2, the full variable domain reads EAGVTQFPSHSVIEKGQTVTLRCDPISGHDNLYWYRRVMGKEIKFLLHFVKESKQDESGMPNNRFLAERTGGTYSTLKVQPAELEDSGVYFCASSQGTGVRYGYTFGSGTRLTVV.

The chain recombines TRBV10-3 with TRBJ1-2; no reliable D call. The V gene lost 8 bases and the J gene lost 1 base, with 11 bases spanning the gap. The CDR3 runs to 13 residues. Per germline, CDR1 ENHRY and CDR2 SYGVKD. The CDR3 reads CAIPDDINYGYTF. CDR3 coding DNA: TGTGCCATCCCCGACGACATTAACTATGGCTACACCTTC.

V gene TRBV9 combines with J gene TRBJ2-5, with D perhaps TRBD1 (5 bases). Germline CDR1 reads SGDLS; CDR2 reads YYNGEE. This CDR3 is built from 15 residues. V dropped 0 bases and J dropped 2 bases, with 11 bases sitting between them. The CDR3 DNA follows: TGTGCCAGCAGCGTAGGCAGGGCTACTCAAGAGACCCAGTACTTC. It is translated as CASSVGRATQETQYF.

The J gene is TRBJ2-2, the V gene TRBV6-5; 9 positions match TRBD1. The V gene end was trimmed by 0 bases and the J gene end by 4 bases; junction bases not matched to a gene: 3. There are 16 residues in the CDR3. Germline V gene sequence: CDR1 MNHEY, CDR2 SVGAGI. In nucleotides, the CDR3 is TGTGCCAGCAGTTACTCGGGGACAGGGCTCACCGGGGAGCTGTTTTTT. The encoded protein is CASSYSGTGLTGELFF.

CDR3: CASSPNTDEQYF. As DNA, the CDR3 is TGTGCCAGCAGCCCTAACACGGACGAGCAGTACTTC. The rearrangement uses TRBV6-1 and TRBJ2-7; no reliable D call. Per germline, CDR1 MNHNS and CDR2 SASEGT. This CDR3 has 12 amino acids. Trimming left V 6 bases short and J 5 bases short, with 11 bases between.

The rearrangement joins TRBV10-1 to TRBJ2-3; 8 bases are a match to TRBD1. The CDR3 runs 15 residues. CDR1 WNHNN and CDR2 SYGVQD come from the germline V gene (reference sequence). V dropped 6 bases and J dropped 0; count of bases not matched to a gene: 5. The CDR3 DNA reads as TGCGCCAGCAGGGGGACAGGTTCTAGCACAGATACGCAGTATTTT. The encoded protein is CASRGTGSSTDTQYF.

The chain combines TRBV18 with TRBJ2-3; D is perhaps TRBD2 (5 bases). CDR1 is KGHSH, CDR2 LQKENI, per germline. Trimming stripped 0 bases from V and 1 base from J, with 8 bases between. The CDR3 is 15 amino acids. Written as DNA, the CDR3 is TGTGCCAGCTCACCACCCGACTACCGCACAGATACGCAGTATTTT. As protein: CASSPPDYRTDTQYF.

This chain links TRBV2 with TRBJ2-2, with D possibly matching TRBD1 (5 bases). The CDR3 contains 14 residues. Germline values: CDR1 SNHLY, CDR2 FYNNEI. Trimming stripped 4 bases from V and 1 base from J, with 7 bases between. The chain's CDR3 is CASSAQGNTGELFF. CDR3 bases: TGTGCCAGCAGTGCCCAGGGGAACACCGGGGAGCTGTTTTTT.

This chain links TRBV4-3 with TRBJ1-1; D is possibly TRBD1 (5 bases). Germline CDR1 and CDR2: LGHNA and YSLEER. The CDR3 contains 11 residues. Trimming left V 0 bases short and J 11 bases short, with 7 bases between. The CDR3 coding sequence is TGCGCCAGCAGCCAAGAGGGGGGTGCTTTCTTT. It specifies CASSQEGGAFF.

This sequence joins TRBV4-1 and TRBJ2-3; 10 bases line up with TRBD2. The CDR3 loop spans 16 amino acids. Germline loops: CDR1 MGHRA, CDR2 YSYEKL. V shed 2 bases, J shed 5 bases, and the junction held 7 bases outside the gene matches. CDR3 in DNA: TGCGCCAGCAGCCAACTTTCTAGCGGGGGTTTAGATACGCAGTATTTT. Translation: CASSQLSSGGLDTQYF.

The gene calls are TRBV13 and TRBJ1-1; no reliable D call. Germline V CDR1 and CDR2: PRHDT, FYEKMQ (reference sequence). Deletions cut 5 bases from V and 1 base from J, with 14 bases between. CDR3 length: 15 amino acids. The CDR3 DNA follows: TGTGCCAGCAGCCCCCCGGCGGGTAGGAACACTGAAGCTTTCTTT. Amino acids: CASSPPAGRNTEAFF. Full variable domain (outside the CDR3, taken from reference TRBV13 and TRBJ1-1): AAGVIQSPRHLIKEKRETATLKCYPIPRHDTVYWYQQGPGQDPQFLISFYEKMQSDKGSIPDRFSAQQFSDYHSELNMSSLELGDSALYFCASSPPAGRNTEAFFGQGTRLTVV.

This clone has a single count. The chain recombines TRBV11-3 with TRBJ2-1; D gene unclear. Germline values: CDR1 SGHNT, CDR2 YENEEA. The CDR3 runs to 14 residues. Trimming pared 1 base from V and 10 bases from J, leaving 14 bases between. CDR3 sequence (DNA): TGTGCCAGCAGCTTAGCGGGCCCCCAAGGGGAGCAGTTCTTC. Residues: CASSLAGPQGEQFF.